The 13 T cell receptor beta chains below come from one sample, sequenced in a study of blood T cell repertoires in COVID-19. This table comes from immunoSEQ multiplex PCR, and its TCRdb copy is limited to in-frame clones, with some not included. The sample has around 60,000 clones; 80% to 90% are singletons. The sample comprised peripheral blood. These receptors were taken from a woman aged 80 or over with acute or convalescent COVID-19.

On this clone: This CDR3 is also generated by other DNA sequences in the sample. The genes are TRBV5-1 and TRBJ1-1; D is undetermined. The germline CDR1 and CDR2 sequences are SGHRS and YFSETQ. V was trimmed by 0 bases and J by 2 bases, leaving 5 bases between them. The CDR3 contains 13 residues. The chain's CDR3 is CASSLDSNTEAFF. CDR3 nucleotides: TGCGCCAGCAGCTTGGACAGCAACACTGAAGCTTTCTTT.

The V gene is TRBV30, the J gene TRBJ2-3; TRBD2 matches at 9 bases. Germline lookup yields CDR1 GTSNPN and CDR2 SVGIG (reference sequence). The CDR3 loop spans 15 amino acids. J lost 6 bases, V lost 2 bases, and 9 bases had no gene match. CDR3 sequence reads: CAWSQRLAGWDTQYF. The CDR3 DNA reads TGTGCCTGGAGTCAGCGGCTAGCGGGATGGGATACGCAGTATTTT.

V and J are TRBV5-1 and TRBJ2-5; possible D gene TRBD2, 6 bases. This CDR3 comprises 21 residues. The germline V and J ends were trimmed by 4 bases and 0 bases, with 31 bases remaining between them. The V gene's germline CDR1 is SGHRS and CDR2 YFSETQ. CDR3 nucleotide sequence: TGCGCCAGCAGCCGACCAGCACTCCGGGACTTATCTCTAGGGTACCAAGAGACCCAGTACTTC. Residues: CASSRPALRDLSLGYQETQYF.

The chain uses TRBV6-5 and TRBJ1-2, with a weak D call TRBD1 (6 bases). The germline V gene encodes CDR1 MNHEY and CDR2 SVGAGI. The CDR3 is 15 residues long. V lost 5 bases and J 7 bases, leaving 20 bases between the germline ends. For the CDR3, the DNA is TGTGCCAGCAGTCCCGATAGCAGGGGCAGCCTTGGCTACACCTTC. Translating it yields CASSPDSRGSLGYTF.

The chain carries TRBV5-1 and TRBJ1-1; D may be TRBD1 (6 bases). V was cut by 4 bases and J by 5 bases, with 15 bases left in between. In germline, CDR1 is SGHRS, CDR2 YFSETQ. The CDR3 consists of 14 residues. CDR3 nucleotides: TGCGCCAGCAGCCAAACAGGGTTTGGGACTGAAGCTTTCTTT. Its translation is CASSQTGFGTEAFF. Full variable domain (outside the CDR3, taken from reference TRBV5-1 and TRBJ1-1): KAGVTQTPRYLIKTRGQQVTLSCSPISGHRSVSWYQQTPGQGLQFLFEYFSETQRNKGNFPGRFSGRQFSNSRSEMNVSTLELGDSALYLCASSQTGFGTEAFFGQGTRLTVV.

V and J are TRBV6-5 and TRBJ1-1; 7 nucleotides line up with TRBD1. Germline CDR1 MNHEY, CDR2 SVGAGI. CDR3 length equals 13 residues. Trimming removed 6 bases from V and 0 bases from J; junction bases left unmatched: 1. The CDR3 protein is CASRGQLNTEAFF. The CDR3 nucleotides are TGTGCCAGCAGGGGACAGCTGAACACTGAAGCTTTCTTT.

The chain employs TRBV24-1 and TRBJ2-3, with 8 bases matching TRBD2. V lost 9 bases, J lost 5 bases, and 9 bases stayed unmatched. The CDR3 loop spans 14 amino acids. The germline CDR1 and CDR2 sequences are KGHDR and SFDVKD. CDR3 nucleotide sequence: TGTGCCACCTCGCCCGGGGGGGCCGTAGATACGCAGTATTTT. It yields the protein CATSPGGAVDTQYF.

The chain has TRBV11-2 and TRBJ2-1; 7 bases align to TRBD2. Germline CDR1 SGHAT, CDR2 FQNNGV. Unmatched junction bases numbered 7, after V lost 2 bases and J lost 3 bases. This CDR3 region has 16 residues. CDR3 amino acids: CASSLSSGAGYNEQFF. The CDR3 DNA reads as TGTGCCAGCAGCTTATCAAGCGGGGCGGGCTACAATGAGCAGTTCTTC.

The chain carries TRBV10-3 and TRBJ1-1; 7 bases are a match to TRBD1. Germline loops: CDR1 ENHRY, CDR2 SYGVKD. The CDR3 totals 13 residues. The J segment lost 6 bases and the V segment lost 5 bases, leaving 6 bases of the junction unmatched. The CDR3 loop reads CAISKGGFSEAFF. In nucleotides, the CDR3 is TGTGCCATCAGTAAAGGGGGCTTTTCTGAAGCTTTCTTT.

This chain links TRBV6-2 or TRBV6-3 with TRBJ1-1; unclear D gene. This CDR3 contains 14 residues. Germline V CDR1 and CDR2: MNHEY, SVGEGT. V gave up 0 bases and J gave up 1 base, with 6 bases separating them. The CDR3: CASSYSAGNTEAFF. For the CDR3, the DNA is TGTGCCAGCAGTTACTCTGCCGGGAACACTGAAGCTTTCTTT.

The chain combines TRBV6-2 or TRBV6-3 with TRBJ2-1, with 14 bases lining up with TRBD2. The CDR3 contains 17 residues. The ends lost 6 bases at V and 2 bases at J; junction bases unmatched: 6. Germline V gene lookup returns CDR1 MNHEY and CDR2 SVGEGT. Here the CDR3 reads CASSTGLAGATYNEQFF. The CDR3, as DNA: TGTGCCAGCAGCACGGGACTAGCGGGAGCCACCTACAATGAGCAGTTCTTC.

The chain joins TRBV19 to TRBJ2-1; TRBD1 aligns across 7 bases. This CDR3 comprises 14 residues. The junction had 5 bases not matched to a gene; V was cut back by 3 bases and J by 6 bases. Germline loops: CDR1 LNHDA, CDR2 SQIVND (reference sequence). In DNA form, the CDR3 reads TGTGCCAGTAGTATCCCGACAGGGTCCAATGAGCAGTTCTTC. As protein: CASSIPTGSNEQFF.

The rearrangement uses TRBV28 and TRBJ2-7, with 9 bases identical to TRBD1. Germline V gives CDR1 MDHEN, CDR2 SYDVKM. With 10 bases clipped from V and 2 bases from J, the junction kept 9 bases outside the gene matches. The CDR3 runs to 14 residues. The CDR3 sequence is CATHGQGYPYEQYF. CDR3 DNA: TGTGCCACCCACGGACAGGGGTACCCCTACGAGCAGTACTTC.